Presented here are 24 T cell receptor beta chains from one specimen sequenced in a study of breast tumors, draining lymph nodes, adjacent tissues. TCRdb independently ran MiXCR on the multiplex PCR reads; one entry per CDR3 protein. The sample has about 15,000 distinct CDR3 sequences, around 52% seen once. Sequenced material: tumor-adjacent breast tissue. These receptors originate from a female donor with breast cancer. Some clones in this sample may be carry-over from other donors' samples.

Comment on this clonotype: One end of the junction varies from germline; a read error may be responsible. V usage is TRBV4-1 and J usage is TRBJ2-5; the match to TRBD2 covers 10 bases. The CDR3 contains 16 residues. The germline gives CDR1 MGHRA, CDR2 YSYEKL. The CDR3 loop reads CASSQASGGAGETQYF. The CDR3 coding sequence is TGTGCCAGCAGCCAAGCCAGCGGGGGGGCCGGGGAGACCCAGTACTTC.

The chain is built from TRBV20-1 and TRBJ2-7, with 7 nucleotides matching TRBD2. V trimming: 0 bases; J trimming: 4 bases; junction bases outside the gene matches: 6. CDR1 and CDR2 (germline): DFQATT, SNEGSKA (reference sequence). The CDR3 sequence is 14 residues long. CDR3 protein: CSARDPRESYEQYF. CDR3 coding DNA: TGCAGTGCTAGAGATCCGCGGGAGTCTTACGAGCAGTACTTC.

Worth noting for this clonotype: A much larger clone lies a single base off, so this may be a read error. The chain has TRBV24-1 and TRBJ2-7; 14 bases map to TRBD2. Trimming at V came to 7 bases and at J to 7 bases, leaving 5 bases not matched to a gene. The CDR3 covers 14 residues. The germline gives CDR1 KGHDR, CDR2 SFDVKD. This CDR3 reads CATSPGLAGEEQYF. The CDR3 DNA reads as TGTGCCACCAGCCCGGGACTAGCGGGAGAGGAGCAGTACTTC.

With regard to this clonotype: This may be a read error: a much more frequent sequence differs by one nucleotide. CDR3 in amino acids: CASSYVAAPHNEQFF. In DNA form, the CDR3 reads TGTGCCAGCAGCTACGTAGCGGCACCCCACAATGAGCAGTTCTTC. This chain joins TRBV5-4 and TRBJ2-1, with D possibly being TRBD2 (6 bases). The CDR3 spans 15 residues. V was shortened by 3 bases and J by 5 bases, with 15 bases between the two germline ends. CDR1 and CDR2 from the germline V gene are SGHNT and YYREEE (reference sequence).

This clonotype is medium-sized (0.01 to 0.1%) by share. The chain recombines TRBV20-1 with TRBJ1-6, with TRBD1 identical over 7 bases. The CDR3 loop spans 15 amino acids. Germline assignment: CDR1 DFQATT and CDR2 SNEGSKA (reference sequence). V was clipped by 1 base and J by 8 bases; unmatched bases: 8. CDR3 region: CSARGLGGTDSPLHF. Written as DNA, the CDR3 is TGCAGTGCTAGAGGTCTTGGGGGGACAGATTCACCCCTCCACTTT.

This clonotype was detected ten times or more. The chain links TRBV15 to TRBJ2-1; 7 bases are a match to TRBD2. J lost 4 bases, V lost 4 bases, and 10 bases had no gene match. The CDR3 extends over 16 amino acids. Per the germline V gene, CDR1 is LNHNV and CDR2 is YYDKDF (reference sequence). CDR3 sequence: CATSTAWGGSYNEQFF. In DNA form, the CDR3 reads TGTGCCACCAGCACCGCCTGGGGCGGGAGTTACAATGAGCAGTTCTTC.

J is TRBJ2-7 and V is TRBV12-3 or TRBV12-4, with D uncertain. The CDR3 loop spans 14 amino acids. Trimming pared 6 bases from V and 0 bases from J, leaving 12 bases between. The CDR3 DNA reads as TGTGCCAGCAGCCCGACACCTATCTCCTACGAGCAGTACTTC. Protein product: CASSPTPISYEQYF.

This clonotype is categorized as medium-sized. The chain has TRBV12-3 or TRBV12-4 and TRBJ2-3, with D perhaps TRBD1 or TRBD2 (5 bases each). The CDR3 contains 15 residues. V was cut by 6 bases and J by 3 bases, with 16 bases left in between. CDR3 in amino acids: CASRPGRGATDTQYF. The CDR3 DNA is TGTGCCAGCAGACCGGGACGGGGAGCTACAGATACGCAGTATTTT.

In regard to this clonotype: The conserved phenylalanine or tryptophan normally closing the CDR3 is absent here, so this likely arose from a read error. The J gene is TRBJ2-7, the V gene TRBV3-1; D not resolved. Germline V lookup: CDR1 LGHDT, CDR2 YNNKEL (reference sequence). The CDR3 totals 11 residues. Here the CDR3 DNA reads TGTGCCAGCAGCCTTGCCTACGGGCAGTACTCC. It yields the protein CASSLAYGQYS.

The chain carries TRBV4-2 and TRBJ1-4; D might be TRBD1 (6 bases). The CDR3 extends over 15 amino acids. In germline, CDR1 is LGHNA, CDR2 YNFKEQ. Deletions cut 4 bases from V and 2 bases from J, with 11 bases between. The CDR3 sequence: CASSPRGSTNEKLFF. CDR3 nucleotide sequence: TGTGCCAGCAGCCCAAGGGGGTCCACTAATGAAAAACTGTTTTTT.

DNA for the CDR3: TGCAGCGTTGATCCCACAGGGGCGGATGGCTACACCTTC. This codes for CSVDPTGADGYTF. The rearrangement links TRBV29-1 to TRBJ1-2, with TRBD1 identical over 7 bases. The germline V gene has CDR1 SQVTM and CDR2 ANQGSEA. This CDR3 comprises 13 residues. The junction had 7 bases not matched to a gene; V was cut back by 3 bases and J by 6 bases.

The V call is TRBV6-5, the J call TRBJ2-7, with 9 bases matching TRBD2. Losses at the gene ends were 5 bases for V and 7 bases for J; bases not matched to a gene: 15. There are 16 residues in the CDR3. Per germline, CDR1 MNHEY and CDR2 SVGAGI. The CDR3 sequence: CASSRGGAGGRREQYF. The CDR3 DNA is TGTGCCAGCAGTAGGGGAGGAGCGGGGGGCCGGAGGGAGCAGTACTTC.

The sample holds one count of this clonotype. V is TRBV2 and J is TRBJ2-3; TRBD1 is a possible D gene (5 bases). Trimming took off 11 bases at V and 3 bases at J, with 21 bases between the two ends. Germline assignment: CDR1 SNHLY and CDR2 FYNNEI. The CDR3 consists of 15 residues. The CDR3 DNA sequence: TGTGCCGGCTATCTCACAGGTGTGGGAACAGATACGCAGTATTTT. This sequence encodes CAGYLTGVGTDTQYF.

This clonotype has ten or more counts. The rearrangement joins TRBV11-2 to TRBJ2-1; unclear D gene. Trimming stripped 4 bases from V and 5 bases from J, with 6 bases between. There are 12 residues in the CDR3. Germline V gene lookup returns CDR1 SGHAT and CDR2 FQNNGV. In DNA, the CDR3 is TGTGCCAGCAGCTCAAACGACAATGAGCAGTTCTTC. Its protein is CASSSNDNEQFF. Looking up the rest from reference TRBV11-2 and TRBJ2-1 gives the full variable domain: EAGVAQSPRYKIIEKRQSVAFWCNPISGHATLYWYQQILGQGPKLLIQFQNNGVVDDSQLPKDRFSAERLKGVDSTLKIQPAKLEDSAVYLCASSSNDNEQFFGPGTRLTVL.

The chain combines TRBV19 with TRBJ2-4; D is tentatively TRBD1 or TRBD2 (6 bases each). Germline CDR1 reads LNHDA; CDR2 reads SQIVND (reference sequence). The CDR3 spans 14 residues. The V gene lost 4 bases and the J gene lost 5 bases, with 12 bases spanning the gap. The CDR3 DNA follows: TGTGCCAGTAGTAGGGTGGGGGGCGAAAACATTCAGTACTTC. Its protein product is CASSRVGGENIQYF.

Notes on this clonotype: At one end the junction does not follow the germline gene, possibly because of a read error. The chain joins TRBV10-3 to TRBJ2-7; 10 bases fit TRBD2. The CDR3 covers 14 residues. Germline CDR1 ENHRY, CDR2 SYGVKD. The DNA of the CDR3 is TGTGCCAGCAGTTGGACTAGCGGAGTCTACGAGCAGTACTTC. It is translated as CASSWTSGVYEQYF.

Notes on this clonotype: Lacking the conserved final phenylalanine or tryptophan, this CDR3 likely reflects a read error. The rearrangement links TRBV20-1 to TRBJ2-3, with TRBD2 identical over 16 bases. CDR1 is DFQATT and CDR2 is SNEGSKA in the germline V gene (reference sequence). The CDR3 contains 17 residues. Trimming at V came to 6 bases and at J to 1 base, leaving 7 bases not matched to a gene. CDR3 sequence (DNA): TGCAGTGCAGCGGGGACTAGCGGGGGGGCTTGCACAGATACGCAGTATTCT. This gives the protein CSAAGTSGGACTDTQYS.

The sample holds a few counts of this clonotype. One end of the junction varies from germline; a read error may be responsible. This chain connects TRBV10-3 to TRBJ1-4, with a weak D call TRBD1 (6 bases). Germline V gene sequence: CDR1 ENHRY, CDR2 SYGVKD. The CDR3 runs 15 residues. Here the CDR3 reads CATSRDTTTNEKLSF. Written as DNA, the CDR3 is TGTGCCACCAGCCGGGACACCACAACTAATGAAAAACTGTCTTTT.

This clonotype was seen at least ten times. The junction and the germline gene differ at one end; a read error may be behind it. The J gene is TRBJ2-5, the V gene TRBV5-1, with 7 bases lining up with TRBD2. Germline loops: CDR1 SGHRS, CDR2 YFSETQ. This CDR3 is built from 15 residues. Here the CDR3 reads CASSLDGRDHETQYF. The DNA for the CDR3 is TGCGCCAGCAGCTTGGATGGGAGGGACCACGAGACCCAGTACTTC.

This clonotype is a singleton in its sample. Here the CDR3 omits its conserved ending phenylalanine or tryptophan, so a read error is the likely source. The CDR3 region is CASRPGTGGNPPLHL. The CDR3 DNA follows: TGTGCCAGCAGACCAGGGACAGGGGGGAATCCACCCCTCCACCTT. The chain is built from TRBV6-1 and TRBJ1-6; the match to TRBD1 covers 11 bases. V shed 6 bases, J shed 11 bases, and the junction held 9 bases outside the gene matches. Germline V gene lookup returns CDR1 MNHNS and CDR2 SASEGT. The CDR3 extends over 15 amino acids.

This clonotype came up a few times. The V and J genes are TRBV4-1 and TRBJ2-3; 14 positions match TRBD2. CDR1 is MGHRA, CDR2 YSYEKL, per germline. CDR3 length equals 16 residues. Unmatched junction bases numbered 11, after V lost 8 bases and J lost 7 bases. This chain's CDR3 is CASSGLAGGVGNTQYF. Written as DNA, the CDR3 is TGCGCCAGCTCCGGACTAGCGGGGGGAGTGGGAAATACGCAGTATTTT.

This clonotype has a handful of counts. The chain combines TRBV15 with TRBJ1-1; a weak D match, TRBD1 (5 bases). The germline gives CDR1 LNHNV, CDR2 YYDKDF (reference sequence). Trimming removed 1 base at V and 2 bases at J, with 17 bases between. The CDR3 is 17 residues long. CDR3 bases: TGTGCCACCAGCAGAGGGGGAGCGGGAAGGGGAAACACTGAAGCTTTCTTT. Translated: CATSRGGAGRGNTEAFF.

By share, this clonotype counts as medium-sized. The J gene is TRBJ1-3, the V gene TRBV7-9; 7 nucleotides line up with TRBD1. The CDR3 runs 16 residues. The V and J ends lost 1 base and 2 bases, in that order; junction bases with no gene match: 5. Germline loops: CDR1 SEHNR, CDR2 FQNEAQ (reference sequence). The CDR3 protein is CASSLETGTTGNTIYF. Here the CDR3 DNA reads TGTGCCAGCAGCTTAGAGACAGGGACGACTGGAAACACCATATATTTT.

V usage is TRBV24-1 and J usage is TRBJ2-7; 15 bases map to TRBD2. This CDR3 comprises 14 residues. Germline lookup yields CDR1 KGHDR and CDR2 SFDVKD. V gave up 9 bases and J gave up 5 bases; unmatched junction bases: 4. The CDR3 is CATQGLAGGDEQYF. The CDR3, as DNA: TGTGCCACCCAGGGACTAGCGGGGGGCGACGAGCAGTACTTC.